This T cell receptor (beta chain) stems from a study of shared clonotypes between healthy human individuals. About the research overall: There were three CD4 naive, three CD4 memory, two CD8 naive and one CD8 memory plates per donor. Study-wide findings and caveats: Approximately 5.4% of naive CD4 clonotypes were common to a few donors.

A remark on this clone: The antigen remains unidentified.

The CDR3 contains 15 residues. V lost 0 bases to trimming and J lost 4 bases; unmatched junction nucleotides: 2. Germline assignment: CDR1 SGHRS and CDR2 YFSETQ. Original methodology: With immunoSEQ giving junction-only sequences and no quality scores, filtering differed. Libraries were prepared by immunoSEQ multiplex PCR; TCRdb keeps only in-frame clonotypes and omits some of them. From that table come the V and J calls and clone size; the DNA was used to work out D and trimming. The repertoire includes around 1.4 million clones, just under 99% of them detected once, and 0.36% sits in the top ten. The chain uses TRBV5-1 and TRBJ2-5; 11 nucleotides match TRBD2. The sequenced sample consisted of naive CD4+ T cells sorted from blood. Documented subset: CD45RA+ positively selected. The sequence was collected from a man younger than 45 in good health. The CDR3 is CASSLAGLAGETQYF. CDR3 in DNA: TGCGCCAGCAGCTTGGCCGGACTAGCGGGAGAGACCCAGTACTTC.